The 20 T cell receptor beta chains presented below share a single source sample, sequenced in a study of graft-versus-host responses after intestinal transplantation. Using immunoSEQ multiplex PCR, the repertoire was profiled, and TCRdb retains in-frame clones only, with some absent. The sample carries about 90,000 clones, approximately 95% recorded once. Their specific antigens are unknown. Sequenced material: unstimulated CD8+ T cells sorted from spleen or lymph node cells, taken before intestinal transplant. These receptor sequences come from a human donor who received an intestinal transplant.

This CDR3 reads CASSLGEGQPQHF. The CDR3, as DNA: TGTGCCAGCAGCTTAGGGGAGGGTCAGCCCCAGCATTTT. The chain has TRBV7-9 and TRBJ1-5; D unclear. Trimming removed 1 base at V and 6 bases at J, with 7 bases between. Germline-derived CDR1 and CDR2 are SEHNR and FQNEAQ (reference sequence). The CDR3 sequence is 13 residues long.

This clone was detected a few times. CDR3 nucleotides: TGTGCCAGAAGCGGAAAGGGGCTGAGAAACACCATATATTTT. Encoded protein: CARSGKGLRNTIYF. The chain combines TRBV5-3 with TRBJ1-3; tentative D call: TRBD1 (5 bases). TRBV5-3 is marked as an open reading frame, function uncertain. This CDR3 has 14 amino acids. Trimming shortened V by 4 bases and J by 5 bases, and 13 bases separated the two germline ends.

This clone appeared once. The chain recombines TRBV7-9 with TRBJ2-7; no reliable D call. The CDR3 is made up of 12 amino acids. V was pared by 1 base and J by 8 bases, with 9 bases between. Germline CDR1 and CDR2: SEHNR and FQNEAQ (reference sequence). This CDR3 reads CASSLEPMKQYF. Written as DNA, the CDR3 is TGTGCCAGCAGCTTAGAGCCCATGAAGCAGTACTTC.

This chain uses TRBV10-3 with TRBJ1-3; no definite D call. This CDR3 spans 14 amino acids. Trimming left V 2 bases short and J 2 bases short, with 7 bases between. CDR1 is ENHRY and CDR2 is SYGVKD in the germline V gene. The CDR3 nucleotides are TGTGCCATCAGTGAGGGTCAGGCTGGAAACACCATATATTTT. Its translation is CAISEGQAGNTIYF.

The rearrangement links TRBV11-1 to TRBJ1-1; 8 bases fit TRBD1. Germline V gene data show CDR1 as SGHAT and CDR2 as FQDESV (reference sequence). The CDR3 consists of 14 residues. J gave up 5 bases and V 5 bases, and 7 bases lay outside the gene matches. CDR3 in DNA: TGTGCCAGCAGCCACAGGGGGGGGATGACTGAAGCTTTCTTT. This translates into CASSHRGGMTEAFF.

The chain employs TRBV7-6 and TRBJ2-3; 7 nucleotides match TRBD2. The CDR3 has 19 residues. Germline CDR1 is SGHVS and CDR2 is FNYEAQ. With V trimmed by 2 bases and J by 0 bases, 14 bases remained unmatched. The CDR3 loop reads CASSLSLGTIYSSTDTQYF. CDR3 nucleotide sequence: TGTGCCAGCAGCTTAAGCCTAGGGACTATCTACTCTAGCACAGATACGCAGTATTTT.

The V gene is TRBV6-4, the J gene TRBJ2-1; 10 bases are a match to TRBD2. The germline V gene encodes CDR1 MRHNA and CDR2 SNTAGT. J lost 7 bases, V lost 5 bases, and 8 bases had no gene match. This CDR3 is 15 amino acids long. The CDR3: CASSYSSGGLNEQFF. CDR3 in DNA: TGTGCCAGCAGTTATTCTAGCGGGGGATTAAATGAGCAGTTCTTC.

This clone was recorded a few times. The chain uses TRBV4-1 and TRBJ2-7; D is possibly TRBD2 (5 bases). Germline CDR1 reads MGHRA; CDR2 reads YSYEKL. The ends were cut back, 0 bases at V and 4 bases at J, with 16 bases in the middle. This CDR3 spans 16 amino acids. CDR3 sequence reads: CASSQDVRERVYEQYF. CDR3 coding DNA: TGCGCCAGCAGCCAAGATGTGAGGGAGAGGGTATACGAGCAGTACTTC.

The chain recombines TRBV13 with TRBJ2-7; 11 bases fit TRBD1. CDR3 length: 16 amino acids. V was pared by 0 bases and J by 3 bases, with 4 bases of the junction left unmatched. CDR1 and CDR2 from the germline V gene are PRHDT and FYEKMQ (reference sequence). The CDR3, as DNA: TGTGCCAGCAGCTTAGGACGGGACAGGGGGTTCTACGAGCAGTACTTC. This sequence encodes CASSLGRDRGFYEQYF. The full variable domain, in which reference TRBV13 and TRBJ2-7 provide the parts outside the CDR3, is AAGVIQSPRHLIKEKRETATLKCYPIPRHDTVYWYQQGPGQDPQFLISFYEKMQSDKGSIPDRFSAQQFSDYHSELNMSSLELGDSALYFCASSLGRDRGFYEQYFGPGTRLTVT.

The J gene is TRBJ2-7, the V gene TRBV4-3, with 8 bases lining up with TRBD1. Germline V lookup: CDR1 LGHNA, CDR2 YSLEER. This CDR3 spans 14 amino acids. Trimming at V came to 4 bases and at J to 4 bases, leaving 6 bases not matched to a gene. The CDR3 loop reads CASSPIQGGYEQYF. Here the CDR3 DNA reads TGCGCCAGCAGCCCGATACAGGGGGGATACGAGCAGTACTTC.

This chain uses TRBV7-9 with TRBJ1-2; 7 bases align to TRBD1. The J segment lost 4 bases and the V segment lost 5 bases, leaving 4 bases of the junction unmatched. CDR1 and CDR2 (germline): SEHNR, FQNEAQ (reference sequence). CDR3 size: 13 residues. CDR3 DNA sequence: TGTGCCAGCAGCCGGGGACAGACCTATGGCTACACCTTC. Its protein is CASSRGQTYGYTF.

This chain uses TRBV5-6 with TRBJ1-2; TRBD1 matches at 7 bases. The V gene end was trimmed by 2 bases and the J gene end by 2 bases; junction bases not matched to a gene: 3. This CDR3 spans 14 amino acids. The germline V gene has CDR1 SGHDT and CDR2 YYEEEE. CDR3 sequence (DNA): TGTGCCAGCAGCTTCGGGACAGAGAACTATGGCTACACCTTC. This gives the protein CASSFGTENYGYTF.

This rearrangement joins TRBV5-4 to TRBJ1-1; TRBD1 might be the D (5 bases). Germline lookup yields CDR1 SGHNT and CDR2 YYREEE (reference sequence). The CDR3 spans 13 residues. Deletions cut 4 bases from V and 7 bases from J, with 14 bases between. CDR3 protein: CASSGGALVEAFF. The CDR3 DNA is TGTGCCAGCAGCGGCGGGGCTCTGGTTGAAGCTTTCTTT.

This clone was counted between two and nine times. V is TRBV2 and J is TRBJ2-1; TRBD2 matches at 9 bases. V was pared by 7 bases and J by 7 bases, with 14 bases of the junction left unmatched. The CDR3 contains 16 residues. Germline V gene lookup returns CDR1 SNHLY and CDR2 FYNNEI. CDR3 coding DNA: TGTGCCAGCACCGGAAGGGCGGCGGGAGGGGTGAATGAGCAGTTCTTC. Its protein product is CASTGRAAGGVNEQFF.

The rearrangement uses TRBV13 and TRBJ2-3, with a possible D match to TRBD2 (5 bases). Looked up from germline, CDR1 is PRHDT and CDR2 is FYEKMQ (reference sequence). With 4 bases removed from V and 0 bases from J, the gap between germline ends came to 11 bases. This CDR3 region has 15 residues. The CDR3 reads CASSSRLFSTDTQYF. The CDR3 DNA reads as TGTGCCAGCAGCTCCAGACTATTTAGCACAGATACGCAGTATTTT.

The V gene is TRBV6-5, the J gene TRBJ2-1; a weak D match, TRBD2 (5 bases). Germline V gives CDR1 MNHEY, CDR2 SVGAGI. The CDR3 sequence is 13 residues long. Trimming shortened V by 2 bases and J by 6 bases, and 8 bases separated the two germline ends. CDR3 in DNA: TGTGCCAGCAGTTACAACGAGGGCAATGAGCAGTTCTTC. It codes for CASSYNEGNEQFF.

This clone was recorded a few times. The chain joins TRBV10-1 to TRBJ1-1; D gene uncertain. With 0 bases removed from V and 8 bases from J, the gap between germline ends came to 13 bases. This CDR3 is built from 14 residues. Germline loops: CDR1 WNHNN, CDR2 SYGVQD (reference sequence). CDR3 protein: CASSESSGRHEAFF. In nucleotides, the CDR3 is TGCGCCAGCAGTGAGTCGAGTGGGAGACACGAAGCTTTCTTT.

V and J are TRBV5-4 and TRBJ2-1, with D possibly being TRBD1 (6 bases). The CDR3 spans 13 residues. Germline V gene data show CDR1 as SGHNT and CDR2 as YYREEE (reference sequence). The V end lost 5 bases, the J end lost 9 bases, and 15 bases lay between the germline ends. The CDR3: CASRNKVGGEQFF. The CDR3 nucleotides are TGTGCCAGCAGAAATAAGGTAGGGGGTGAGCAGTTCTTC.

In the case of this clone: The sample has other DNA sequences that encode this CDR3 too. This chain links TRBV19 with TRBJ2-1, with 8 bases identical to TRBD1. This CDR3 is 16 amino acids long. Germline CDR1 and CDR2: LNHDA and SQIVND (reference sequence). J lost 4 bases, V lost 4 bases, and 9 bases had no gene match. In nucleotides, the CDR3 is TGTGCCAGTAGTACTCTCGGGACAGGTGATTACAATGAGCAGTTCTTC. It translates to CASSTLGTGDYNEQFF.

Comment on this clone: Within the sample, other DNA sequences also encode this same CDR3. The chain couples TRBV29-1 to TRBJ1-2; the D gene is possibly TRBD1 (5 bases). The CDR3 covers 12 residues. Germline CDR1 reads SQVTM; CDR2 reads ANQGSEA. V was pared by 6 bases and J by 4 bases, with 12 bases between. The chain's CDR3 is CSVYQGSYGYTF. The CDR3 DNA sequence: TGCAGCGTCTATCAGGGATCCTATGGCTACACCTTC.